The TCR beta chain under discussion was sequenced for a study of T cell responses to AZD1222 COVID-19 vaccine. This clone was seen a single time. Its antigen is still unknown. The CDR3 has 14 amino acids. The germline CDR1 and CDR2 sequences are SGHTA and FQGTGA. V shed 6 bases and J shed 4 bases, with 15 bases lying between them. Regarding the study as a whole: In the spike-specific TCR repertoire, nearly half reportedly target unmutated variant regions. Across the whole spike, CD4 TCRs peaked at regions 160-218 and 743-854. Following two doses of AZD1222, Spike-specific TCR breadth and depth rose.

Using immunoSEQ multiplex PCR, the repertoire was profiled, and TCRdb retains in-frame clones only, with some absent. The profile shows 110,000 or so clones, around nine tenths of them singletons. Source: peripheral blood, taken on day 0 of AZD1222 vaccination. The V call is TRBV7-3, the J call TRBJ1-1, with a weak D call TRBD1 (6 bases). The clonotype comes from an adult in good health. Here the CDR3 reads CASREQGPSTEAFF. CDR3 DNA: TGTGCCAGCAGGGAACAGGGCCCCAGCACTGAAGCTTTCTTT.